These 27 T cell receptor beta chains came from one sample sequenced in a study of T cell responses to AZD1222 COVID-19 vaccine. Profiled with immunoSEQ multiplex PCR; TCRdb holds only in-frame clones, not every one. This sample yields 75,000 to 90,000 clones, of which 90% are seen a single time; around 4.9% belongs to the top ten. Sequencing was performed on peripheral blood, taken on day 0 of AZD1222 vaccination. The receptors shown here come from an adult in good health.

This chain connects TRBV5-1 to TRBJ2-7; D gene ambiguous. The V end lost 4 bases, the J end lost 7 bases, and 21 bases lay between the germline ends. The CDR3 has 15 residues. Germline V gene lookup returns CDR1 SGHRS and CDR2 YFSETQ. CDR3: CASSDSPNRLGEQYF. CDR3 DNA sequence: TGCGCCAGCAGCGATTCCCCTAATCGGCTGGGGGAGCAGTACTTC.

V gene TRBV7-9 combines with J gene TRBJ2-7, with unresolved D. Trimming removed 5 bases at V and 1 base at J, with 9 bases between. CDR3 length: 13 amino acids. CDR1 is SEHNR, CDR2 FQNEAQ, per germline (reference sequence). DNA of the CDR3: TGTGCCAGCAGCCCCGGACGGTCCTACGAGCAGTACTTC. Protein: CASSPGRSYEQYF. The variable domain in full, completed from reference TRBV7-9 and TRBJ2-7, reads DTGVSQNPRHKITKRGQNVTFRCDPISEHNRLYWYRQTLGQGPEFLTYFQNEAQLEKSRLLSDRFSAERPKGSFSTLEIQRTEQGDSAMYLCASSPGRSYEQYFGPGTRLTVT.

This chain joins TRBV28 and TRBJ2-6, with 7 bases identical to TRBD1. The ends lost 2 bases at V and 4 bases at J; junction bases unmatched: 11. Germline-derived CDR1 and CDR2 are MDHEN and SYDVKM. This CDR3 is 18 amino acids long. CDR3 amino acids: CASSLIRQGSTGANVLTF. As DNA, the CDR3 is TGTGCCAGCAGTTTAATTAGACAGGGATCGACGGGGGCCAACGTCCTGACTTTC.

The V call is TRBV24-1, the J call TRBJ2-7, with D possibly TRBD1 on 5 matching bases. This CDR3 contains 14 residues. Trimming removed 9 bases at V and 2 bases at J, with 16 bases between. Germline-derived CDR1 and CDR2 are KGHDR and SFDVKD. Here the CDR3 DNA reads TGTGCCACCTCCCAGGGCCCTGAGACCTACGAGCAGTACTTC. Its translation is CATSQGPETYEQYF.

This clone has only a few counts. J is TRBJ2-7 and V is TRBV5-1; 8 nucleotides line up with TRBD1. The CDR3 is made up of 14 amino acids. CDR1 and CDR2 from the germline V gene are SGHRS and YFSETQ. V lost 2 bases, J lost 2 bases, and 3 bases stayed unmatched. CDR3 nucleotides: TGCGCCAGCAGCTTTCAGGGGGCAACCTACGAGCAGTACTTC. Translating it yields CASSFQGATYEQYF.

The chain has TRBV14 and TRBJ1-1; unclear D gene. The CDR3 has 15 residues. Germline CDR1 and CDR2: SGHDN and FVKESK. V lost 3 bases and J 4 bases, leaving 15 bases between the germline ends. The CDR3 reads CASSHLSKEGTEAFF. As DNA, the CDR3 is TGTGCCAGCAGCCATCTATCCAAGGAGGGCACTGAAGCTTTCTTT.

This chain uses TRBV29-1 with TRBJ2-1; D is undetermined. The V and J ends lost 5 bases and 4 bases respectively, with 12 bases between them. The CDR3 extends over 13 amino acids. Germline CDR1 reads SQVTM; CDR2 reads ANQGSEA. CDR3 coding DNA: TGCAGCGTTTCTACCGGGCCGTACAATGAGCAGTTCTTC. Translating it yields CSVSTGPYNEQFF.

V gene TRBV28 combines with J gene TRBJ1-1; D call uncertain. V dropped 5 bases and J dropped 4 bases, with 11 bases sitting between them. Germline-derived CDR1 and CDR2 are MDHEN and SYDVKM. CDR3 size: 13 residues. The chain's CDR3 is CASSRGGATEAFF. The CDR3 nucleotides read TGTGCCAGCAGTCGGGGAGGAGCCACTGAAGCTTTCTTT.

The gene calls are TRBV2 and TRBJ1-3; tentative D call: TRBD1 (6 bases). CDR1 is SNHLY, CDR2 FYNNEI, per germline. The CDR3 contains 15 residues. Trimming took off 8 bases at V and 4 bases at J, with 18 bases between the two ends. CDR3 protein: CASGRGAPLGNTIYF. The CDR3 DNA reads as TGTGCCAGCGGCCGGGGGGCTCCCCTCGGAAACACCATATATTTT.

This chain links TRBV10-3 with TRBJ1-6; D is unresolved. The CDR3 runs 15 residues. With 0 bases removed from V and 7 bases from J, the gap between germline ends came to 10 bases. Looked up from germline, CDR1 is ENHRY and CDR2 is SYGVKD. DNA for the CDR3: TGTGCCATCAGTGAGTCGCTACACTCAAATTCACCCCTCCACTTT. Its protein product is CAISESLHSNSPLHF.

CDR3 amino acids: CASSPSGALNEQYF. The DNA of the CDR3 is TGTGCCAGCAGCCCCAGCGGGGCCTTGAACGAGCAGTACTTC. The genes are TRBV7-9 and TRBJ2-7, with TRBD2 matching 7 bases. Germline CDR1 reads SEHNR; CDR2 reads FQNEAQ (reference sequence). With V trimmed by 5 bases and J by 5 bases, 9 bases remained unmatched. The CDR3 length is 14 residues.

The V call is TRBV2, the J call TRBJ2-1; D may be TRBD1 (6 bases). The CDR3 runs 15 residues. CDR1 and CDR2 from the germline V gene are SNHLY and FYNNEI. V was trimmed by 2 bases and J by 0 bases, leaving 8 bases between them. The CDR3 coding sequence is TGTGCCAGCAGTGAAACAGGGAGCTCCTACAATGAGCAGTTCTTC. Its translation is CASSETGSSYNEQFF.

V gene TRBV6-1 combines with J gene TRBJ2-2; D remains unclear. Per germline, CDR1 MNHNS and CDR2 SASEGT. The CDR3 covers 14 residues. V was shortened by 3 bases and J by 7 bases, with 12 bases between the two germline ends. As DNA, the CDR3 is TGTGCCAGCAGTGAGGCAGGATTGGACGGGGAGCTGTTTTTT. Translating gives CASSEAGLDGELFF.

V gene TRBV25-1 combines with J gene TRBJ1-2, with a weak D call TRBD1 (6 bases). Germline V gives CDR1 MGHDK, CDR2 SYGVNS. Trimming removed 4 bases from V and 7 bases from J, with 13 bases in between. The CDR3 spans 13 residues. CDR3 residues: CASSVGGTGGYTF. As DNA, the CDR3 is TGTGCCAGCAGTGTAGGGGGTACGGGTGGCTACACCTTC.

This chain joins TRBV19 and TRBJ1-3; tentatively, D is TRBD1 (6 bases). The CDR3 has 18 residues. The V gene's germline CDR1 is LNHDA and CDR2 SQIVND (reference sequence). V gave up 5 bases and J gave up 0 bases, with 20 bases separating them. This chain's CDR3 is CASSRVQATGTSGNTIYF. The DNA of the CDR3 is TGTGCCAGTAGTCGAGTTCAGGCGACAGGCACCTCTGGAAACACCATATATTTT.

This rearrangement joins TRBV11-2 to TRBJ2-2, with 8 bases aligning to TRBD2. V trimming: 0 bases; J trimming: 4 bases; junction bases outside the gene matches: 10. The CDR3 totals 18 residues. Germline V CDR1 and CDR2: SGHAT, FQNNGV. CDR3 loop: CASSLEVTGTRSTGELFF. CDR3 coding DNA: TGTGCCAGCAGCTTAGAGGTGACCGGGACTAGAAGCACCGGGGAGCTGTTTTTT.

This clone was seen just once. The chain combines TRBV28 with TRBJ1-1; weak D call: TRBD1 (6 bases). V lost 6 bases and J 10 bases, leaving 21 bases between the germline ends. Germline values: CDR1 MDHEN, CDR2 SYDVKM. The length of the CDR3 is 14 residues. CDR3 amino acids: CASSSGTRVMSAFF. The DNA of the CDR3 is TGTGCCAGCAGCTCCGGGACACGCGTAATGTCAGCTTTCTTT.

The chain combines TRBV7-9 with TRBJ1-3; D gene ambiguous. This CDR3 contains 14 residues. Germline values: CDR1 SEHNR, CDR2 FQNEAQ (reference sequence). Trimming removed 2 bases at V and 0 bases at J, with 5 bases between. Written as DNA, the CDR3 is TGTGCCAGCAGCTTATCCCTCTCTGGAAACACCATATATTTT. Its translation: CASSLSLSGNTIYF.

V usage is TRBV5-4 and J usage is TRBJ1-2; 9 bases are a match to TRBD1. There are 14 residues in the CDR3. The ends lost 4 bases at V and 8 bases at J; junction bases unmatched: 9. The germline V gene encodes CDR1 SGHNT and CDR2 YYREEE (reference sequence). This CDR3 is CASSATGGKDGYTF. In DNA, the CDR3 is TGTGCCAGCAGCGCGACAGGGGGGAAGGACGGCTACACCTTC.

The chain combines TRBV12-3 or TRBV12-4 with TRBJ2-3; D is unclear. V was clipped by 2 bases and J by 4 bases, with 7 bases between them. CDR3 length: 13 residues. The CDR3 coding sequence is TGTGCCAGCAGTTTATGGGGATCAGATACGCAGTATTTT. Amino acid sequence: CASSLWGSDTQYF.

J is TRBJ1-2 and V is TRBV20-1; TRBD1 is a possible D gene (5 bases). CDR3 size: 14 residues. Trimming pared 3 bases from V and 4 bases from J, leaving 15 bases between. Per germline, CDR1 DFQATT and CDR2 SNEGSKA (reference sequence). This CDR3 is CSASLFAGTYGYTF. The CDR3 DNA follows: TGCAGTGCTAGTCTGTTTGCAGGGACCTATGGCTACACCTTC.

This clone was detected only once. The rearrangement uses TRBV28 and TRBJ1-5, with 7 bases that match TRBD1. J lost 6 bases, V lost 7 bases, and 9 bases had no gene match. This CDR3 region has 14 residues. CDR1 is MDHEN, CDR2 SYDVKM, per germline. The CDR3 sequence: CASTRTGVSQPQHF. The DNA for the CDR3 is TGTGCCAGCACCCGAACAGGGGTAAGTCAGCCCCAGCATTTT.

The chain is built from TRBV29-1 and TRBJ2-1; either TRBD1 or TRBD2 may fit D (5 bases each). The CDR3 runs 12 residues. Germline assignment: CDR1 SQVTM and CDR2 ANQGSEA. The V end was cut by 4 bases, the J end by 10 bases, with 14 bases between. The CDR3 sequence: CSVASQGAEQFF. The CDR3 coding sequence is TGCAGCGTTGCATCTCAGGGAGCCGAGCAGTTCTTC.

This chain links TRBV7-2 with TRBJ1-5; 7 bases are shared with TRBD1. V trimming: 5 bases; J trimming: 0 bases; junction bases outside the gene matches: 10. Germline CDR1 reads SGHTA; CDR2 reads FQGNSA. This CDR3 has 17 residues. This CDR3 is CASSQDGDRYSNQPQHF. DNA for the CDR3: TGTGCCAGCAGCCAGGACGGGGACAGATATAGCAATCAGCCCCAGCATTTT. Together with reference TRBV7-2 and TRBJ1-5, the CDR3 gives the full variable domain: GAGVSQSPSNKVTEKGKDVELRCDPISGHTALYWYRQSLGQGLEFLIYFQGNSAPDKSGLPSDRFSAERTGGSVSTLTIQRTQQEDSAVYLCASSQDGDRYSNQPQHFGDGTRLSIL.

The chain carries TRBV27 and TRBJ1-5; tentative D call: TRBD1 (6 bases). V lost 1 base to trimming and J lost 1 base, with 17 bases between them. The germline CDR1 and CDR2 sequences are MNHEY and SMNVEV (reference sequence). The CDR3 spans 18 residues. CDR3 loop: CASSLYGQGRVSNQPQHF. In DNA form, the CDR3 reads TGTGCCAGCAGTTTATATGGGCAGGGGAGGGTAAGCAATCAGCCCCAGCATTTT.

The chain combines TRBV30 with TRBJ1-3; a possible D gene is TRBD1 (5 bases). V dropped 7 bases and J dropped 0 bases, with 10 bases sitting between them. Germline V gene lookup returns CDR1 GTSNPN and CDR2 SVGIG (reference sequence). CDR3 length: 13 amino acids. CDR3 sequence: CASPGDSGNTIYF. The CDR3, as DNA: TGTGCCTCCCCGGGGGACTCTGGAAACACCATATATTTT.

This rearrangement joins TRBV9 to TRBJ2-3; 15 bases are shared with TRBD2. Germline assignment: CDR1 SGDLS and CDR2 YYNGEE. V shed 4 bases and J 7 bases; nucleotides not matched to a gene: 7. CDR3 length: 16 amino acids. The CDR3 sequence: CASSTGLAGGVNTQYF. Here the CDR3 DNA reads TGTGCCAGCAGCACGGGACTAGCGGGGGGTGTAAATACGCAGTATTTT. Combining the CDR3 with reference TRBV9 and TRBJ2-3 gives the whole variable domain DSGVTQTPKHLITATGQRVTLRCSPRSGDLSVYWYQQSLDQGLQFLIQYYNGEERAKGNILERFSAQQFPDLHSELNLSSLELGDSALYFCASSTGLAGGVNTQYFGPGTRLTVL.